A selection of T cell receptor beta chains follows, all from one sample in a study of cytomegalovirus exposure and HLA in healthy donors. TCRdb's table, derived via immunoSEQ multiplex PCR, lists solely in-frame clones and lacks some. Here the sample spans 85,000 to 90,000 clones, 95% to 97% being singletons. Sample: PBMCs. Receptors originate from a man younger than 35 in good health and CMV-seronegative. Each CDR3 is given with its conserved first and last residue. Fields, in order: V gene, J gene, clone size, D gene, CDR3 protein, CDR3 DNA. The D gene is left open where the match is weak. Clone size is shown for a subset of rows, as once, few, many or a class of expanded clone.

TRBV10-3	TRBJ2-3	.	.	CATYSGGSTDTQYF	TGTGCCACCTATAGCGGAGGAAGCACAGATACGCAGTATTTT
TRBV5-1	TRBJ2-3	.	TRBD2	CASSIGLAVSTDTQYF	TGCGCCAGCAGCATTGGACTAGCGGTTAGCACAGATACGCAGTATTTT
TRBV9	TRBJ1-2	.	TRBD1	CASSVQRQGAVGGYTF	TGTGCCAGCAGCGTACAGCGGCAGGGGGCGGTCGGGGGCTACACCTTC
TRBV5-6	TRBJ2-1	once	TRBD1	CASSFIGGGFVEQFF	TGTGCCAGCAGCTTCATAGGGGGCGGGTTCGTTGAGCAGTTCTTC
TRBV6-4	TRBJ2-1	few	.	CASSVGEGNEQFF	TGTGCCAGCAGTGTTGGAGAGGGCAATGAGCAGTTCTTC
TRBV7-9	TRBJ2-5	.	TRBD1	CASSGERDRVETQYF	TGTGCCAGCTCGGGGGAGAGGGACAGGGTGGAGACCCAGTACTTC
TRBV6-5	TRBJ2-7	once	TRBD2	CASRHGLAGEYEQYF	TGTGCCAGCAGACACGGACTAGCGGGAGAATACGAGCAGTACTTC
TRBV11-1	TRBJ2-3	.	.	CASSLHGPGISTDTQYF	TGTGCCAGCAGCTTACATGGTCCAGGGATAAGCACAGATACGCAGTATTTT
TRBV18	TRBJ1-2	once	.	CASSGSLSGYTF	TGTGCCAGCTCGGGCAGTCTTTCTGGCTACACCTTC
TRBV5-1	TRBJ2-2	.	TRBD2	CASSSTLAGGTGELFF	TGCGCCAGCAGCTCGACCCTAGCGGGAGGCACCGGGGAGCTGTTTTTT
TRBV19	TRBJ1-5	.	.	CASSTGNQPQHF	TGTGCCAGTAGTACAGGCAATCAGCCCCAGCATTTT
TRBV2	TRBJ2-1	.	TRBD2	CASSSSGSSSYNEQFF	TGTGCCAGCAGCTCTAGCGGGAGCAGCTCCTACAATGAGCAGTTCTTC
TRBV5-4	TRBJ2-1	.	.	CASSPSWEDEQFF	TGTGCCAGCAGCCCCTCGTGGGAGGATGAGCAGTTCTTC
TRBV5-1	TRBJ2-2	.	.	CASSLGQGKSGELFF	TGCGCCAGCAGCTTGGGGCAGGGGAAATCCGGGGAGCTGTTTTTT
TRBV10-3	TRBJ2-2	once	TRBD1	CAISGGQGDTGELFF	TGTGCCATCAGTGGGGGACAGGGGGACACCGGGGAGCTGTTTTTT
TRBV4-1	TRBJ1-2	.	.	CATSRGNYGYTF	TGCGCCACCTCCCGGGGGAACTATGGCTACACCTTC
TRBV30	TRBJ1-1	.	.	CAWINRYWGVNTEAFF	TGTGCCTGGATTAATCGTTACTGGGGGGTGAACACTGAAGCTTTCTTT
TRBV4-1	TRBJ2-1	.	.	CASSLARTKNEQFF	TGCGCCAGCAGCCTTGCCCGGACTAAAAATGAGCAGTTCTTC
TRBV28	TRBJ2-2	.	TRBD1	CASRGRGQGPPGELFF	TGTGCCAGCAGAGGCCGGGGACAGGGCCCTCCCGGGGAGCTGTTTTTT
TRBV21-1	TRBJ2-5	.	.	CASTQGAGETQYF	TGTGCCAGCACACAGGGGGCTGGAGAGACCCAGTACTTC
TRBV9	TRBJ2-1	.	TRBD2	CASRKGLAGEYEQFF	TGTGCCAGCAGAAAGGGACTAGCGGGAGAGTATGAGCAGTTCTTC
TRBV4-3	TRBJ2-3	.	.	CASSQDWTRPRDTQYF	TGCGCCAGCAGCCAAGATTGGACACGGCCGAGGGATACGCAGTATTTT
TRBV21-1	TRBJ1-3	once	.	CASSNRFGNTIYF	TGTGCCAGCAGCAACAGGTTTGGAAACACCATATATTTT
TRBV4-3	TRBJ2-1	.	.	CASSQARAYNEQFF	TGCGCCAGCAGCCAAGCCAGGGCCTACAATGAGCAGTTCTTC
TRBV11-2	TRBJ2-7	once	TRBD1	CASSLGTGGYEQYF	TGTGCCAGCAGCTTAGGGACAGGGGGATACGAGCAGTACTTC
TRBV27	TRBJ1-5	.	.	CASSPSALNQPQHF	TGTGCCAGCAGTCCGAGTGCCTTAAATCAGCCCCAGCATTTT
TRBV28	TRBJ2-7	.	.	CASRAGSGDPFYEQYF	TGTGCCAGCAGAGCCGGTTCGGGGGACCCTTTCTACGAGCAGTACTTC
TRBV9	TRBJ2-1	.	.	CASSPRLSGSYNEQFF	TGTGCCAGCAGCCCCCGCTTGAGCGGCTCCTACAATGAGCAGTTCTTC
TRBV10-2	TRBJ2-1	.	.	CASSDMANEQFF	TGCGCCAGCAGTGACATGGCCAATGAGCAGTTCTTC
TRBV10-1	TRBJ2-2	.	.	CASSRDYTGELFF	TGCGCCAGCAGCCGGGACTACACCGGGGAGCTGTTTTTT
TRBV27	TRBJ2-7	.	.	CASSLTGGEQYF	TGTGCCAGCAGTCTGACAGGAGGCGAGCAGTACTTC
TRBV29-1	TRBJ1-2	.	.	CSVEGGATNYGYTF	TGCAGCGTTGAAGGAGGAGCTACTAACTATGGCTACACCTTC
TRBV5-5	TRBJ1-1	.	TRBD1	CASSRLQGMNTEAFF	TGTGCCAGCAGCCGATTACAGGGGATGAACACTGAAGCTTTCTTT
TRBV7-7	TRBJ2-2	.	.	CASSFGRGDPTGELFF	TGTGCTAGCAGCTTCGGCAGGGGTGATCCCACCGGGGAGCTGTTTTTT
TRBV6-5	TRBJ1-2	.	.	CASSGIYGYTF	TGTGCCAGCAGTGGCATCTATGGCTACACCTTC
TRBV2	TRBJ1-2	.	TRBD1	CASSRDSTGYTF	TGTGCCAGCAGTCGGGACAGTACGGGCTACACCTTC
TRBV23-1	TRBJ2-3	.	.	CASSQSPGPRGTDTQYF	TGCGCCAGCAGTCAATCGCCAGGGCCCAGGGGCACAGATACGCAGTATTTT